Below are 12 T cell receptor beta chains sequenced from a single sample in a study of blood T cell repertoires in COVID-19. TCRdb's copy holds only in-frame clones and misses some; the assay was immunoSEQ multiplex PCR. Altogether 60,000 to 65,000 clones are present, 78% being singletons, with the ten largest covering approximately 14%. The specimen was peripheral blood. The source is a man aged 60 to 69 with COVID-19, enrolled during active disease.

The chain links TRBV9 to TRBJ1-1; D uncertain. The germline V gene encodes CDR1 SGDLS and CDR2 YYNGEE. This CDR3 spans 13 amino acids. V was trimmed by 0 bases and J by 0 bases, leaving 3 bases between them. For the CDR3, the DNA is TGTGCCAGCAGCGTAGCTGTGAACACTGAAGCTTTCTTT. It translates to CASSVAVNTEAFF.

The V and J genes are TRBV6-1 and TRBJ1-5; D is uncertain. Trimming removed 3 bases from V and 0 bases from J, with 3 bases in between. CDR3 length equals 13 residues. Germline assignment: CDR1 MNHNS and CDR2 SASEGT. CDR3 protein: CASSDNSNQPQHF. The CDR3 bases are TGTGCCAGCAGTGACAATAGCAATCAGCCCCAGCATTTT.

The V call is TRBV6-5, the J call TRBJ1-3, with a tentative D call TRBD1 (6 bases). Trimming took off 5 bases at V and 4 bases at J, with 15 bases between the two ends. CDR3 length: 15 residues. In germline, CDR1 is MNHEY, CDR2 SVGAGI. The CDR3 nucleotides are TGTGCCAGCAGTCCCAGGGGTGGGGACGGAAACACCATATATTTT. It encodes CASSPRGGDGNTIYF.

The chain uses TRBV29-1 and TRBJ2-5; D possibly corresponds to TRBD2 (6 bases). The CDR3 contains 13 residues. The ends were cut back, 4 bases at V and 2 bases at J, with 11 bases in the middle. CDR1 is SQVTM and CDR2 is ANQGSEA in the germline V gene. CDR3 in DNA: TGCAGCGTTGGGGGGGTCCCTCAAGAGACCCAGTACTTC. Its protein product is CSVGGVPQETQYF.

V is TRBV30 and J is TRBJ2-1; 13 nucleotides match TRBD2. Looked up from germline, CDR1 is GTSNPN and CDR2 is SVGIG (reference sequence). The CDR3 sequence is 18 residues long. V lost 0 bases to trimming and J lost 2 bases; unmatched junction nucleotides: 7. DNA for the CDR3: TGTGCCTGGAGTGTAGGACTAGCGGGAGCTCGTACCTACAATGAGCAGTTCTTC. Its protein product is CAWSVGLAGARTYNEQFF.

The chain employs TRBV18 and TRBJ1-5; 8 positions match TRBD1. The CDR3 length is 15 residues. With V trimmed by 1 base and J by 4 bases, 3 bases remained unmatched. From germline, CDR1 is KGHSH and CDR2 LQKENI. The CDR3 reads CASSPRTGRNQPQHF. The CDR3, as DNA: TGTGCCAGCTCACCACGGACAGGGCGGAATCAGCCCCAGCATTTT. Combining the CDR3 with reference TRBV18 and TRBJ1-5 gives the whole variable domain NAGVMQNPRHLVRRRGQEARLRCSPMKGHSHVYWYRQLPEEGLKFMVYLQKENIIDESGMPKERFSAEFPKEGPSILRIQQVVRGDSAAYFCASSPRTGRNQPQHFGDGTRLSIL.

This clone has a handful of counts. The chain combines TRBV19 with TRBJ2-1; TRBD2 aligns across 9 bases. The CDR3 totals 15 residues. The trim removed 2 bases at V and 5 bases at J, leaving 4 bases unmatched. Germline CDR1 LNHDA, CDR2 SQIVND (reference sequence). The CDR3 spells CASSILAGANNEQFF. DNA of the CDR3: TGTGCCAGTAGTATATTAGCGGGAGCGAACAATGAGCAGTTCTTC. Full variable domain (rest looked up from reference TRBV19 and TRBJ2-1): DGGITQSPKYLFRKEGQNVTLSCEQNLNHDAMYWYRQDPGQGLRLIYYSQIVNDFQKGDIAEGYSVSREKKESFPLTVTSAQKNPTAFYLCASSILAGANNEQFFGPGTRLTVL.

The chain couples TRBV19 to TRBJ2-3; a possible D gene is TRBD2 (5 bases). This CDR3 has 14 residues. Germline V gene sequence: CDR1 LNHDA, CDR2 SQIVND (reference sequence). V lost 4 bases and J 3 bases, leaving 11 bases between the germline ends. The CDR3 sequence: CASSNGAATDTQYF. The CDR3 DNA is TGTGCCAGTAGTAATGGAGCGGCTACAGATACGCAGTATTTT.

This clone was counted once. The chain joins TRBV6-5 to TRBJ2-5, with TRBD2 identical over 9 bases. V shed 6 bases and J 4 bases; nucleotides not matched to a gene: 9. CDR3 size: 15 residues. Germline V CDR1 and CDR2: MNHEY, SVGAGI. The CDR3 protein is CASRAGTSLIETQYF. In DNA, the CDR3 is TGTGCCAGCAGGGCCGGGACTAGCCTCATAGAGACCCAGTACTTC.

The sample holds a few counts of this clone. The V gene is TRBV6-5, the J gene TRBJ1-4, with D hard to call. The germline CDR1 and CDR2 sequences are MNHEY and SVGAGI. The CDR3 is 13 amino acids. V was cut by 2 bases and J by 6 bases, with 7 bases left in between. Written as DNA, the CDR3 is TGTGCCAGCAGTTACGCGGGAGATGAAAAACTGTTTTTT. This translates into CASSYAGDEKLFF.

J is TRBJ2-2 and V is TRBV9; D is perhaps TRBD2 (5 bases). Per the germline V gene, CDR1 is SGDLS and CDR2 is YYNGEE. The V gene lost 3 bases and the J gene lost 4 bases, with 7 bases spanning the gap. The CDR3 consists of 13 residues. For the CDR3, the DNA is TGTGCCAGCAGCGGAGGAGGCACCGGGGAGCTGTTTTTT. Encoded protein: CASSGGGTGELFF.

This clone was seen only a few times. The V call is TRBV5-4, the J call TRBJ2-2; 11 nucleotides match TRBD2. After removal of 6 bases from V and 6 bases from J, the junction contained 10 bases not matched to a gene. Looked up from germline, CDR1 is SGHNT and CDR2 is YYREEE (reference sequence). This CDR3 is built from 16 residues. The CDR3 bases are TGTGCCAGCACGGTAGCGGGGGGGCTATATGCCGGGGAGCTGTTTTTT. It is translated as CASTVAGGLYAGELFF.